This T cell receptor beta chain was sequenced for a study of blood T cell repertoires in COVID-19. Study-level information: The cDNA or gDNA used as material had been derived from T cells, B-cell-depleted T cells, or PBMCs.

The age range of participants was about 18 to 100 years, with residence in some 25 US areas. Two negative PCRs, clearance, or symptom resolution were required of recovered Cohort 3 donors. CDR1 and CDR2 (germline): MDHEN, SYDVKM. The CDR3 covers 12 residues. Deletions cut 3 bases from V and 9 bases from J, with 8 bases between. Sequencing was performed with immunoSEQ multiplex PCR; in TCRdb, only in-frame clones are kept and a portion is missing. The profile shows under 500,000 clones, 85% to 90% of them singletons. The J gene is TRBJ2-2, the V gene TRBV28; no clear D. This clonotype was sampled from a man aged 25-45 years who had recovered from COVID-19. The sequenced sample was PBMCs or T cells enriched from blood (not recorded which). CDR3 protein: CASSLRLRELFF. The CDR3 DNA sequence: TGTGCCAGCAGTTTGAGACTTAGGGAGCTGTTTTTT.